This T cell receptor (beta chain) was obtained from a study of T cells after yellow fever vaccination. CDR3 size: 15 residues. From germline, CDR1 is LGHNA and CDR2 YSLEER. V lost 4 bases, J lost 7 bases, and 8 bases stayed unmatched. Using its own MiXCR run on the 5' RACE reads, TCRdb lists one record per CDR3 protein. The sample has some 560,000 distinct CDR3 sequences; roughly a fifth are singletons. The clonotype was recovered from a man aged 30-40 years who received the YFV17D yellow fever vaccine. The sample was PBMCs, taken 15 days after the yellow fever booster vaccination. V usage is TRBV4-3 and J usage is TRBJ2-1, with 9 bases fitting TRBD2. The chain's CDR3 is CASSPGTSPANEQFF. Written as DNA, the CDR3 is TGCGCCAGCAGCCCCGGGACTAGCCCGGCAAATGAGCAGTTCTTC.